This TCR beta chain was identified during a study of T cell responses to AZD1222 COVID-19 vaccine. TCRdb's table, derived via immunoSEQ multiplex PCR, lists solely in-frame clones and lacks some. The sample holds some 150,000 clones, 85% to 95% seen once. The CDR3 extends over 18 amino acids. The germline V gene encodes CDR1 MNHNS and CDR2 SASEGT. The V end lost 6 bases, the J end lost 4 bases, and 25 bases lay between the germline ends. Source: peripheral blood, taken on day 0 of AZD1222 vaccination. V is TRBV6-1 and J is TRBJ1-5; tentatively, D is TRBD1 (5 bases). This receptor was taken from an adult in good health. This chain's CDR3 is CASSESVPGSGSNQPQHF. The CDR3 DNA reads as TGTGCCAGCAGCGAATCGGTCCCGGGTTCAGGGTCTAATCAGCCCCAGCATTTT.